Following are 13 T cell receptor beta chains from one sample sequenced in a study of early T cells in non-severe SARS-CoV-2 infection. TCRdb recomputed calls from the 5' RACE reads with MiXCR, one row per CDR3 protein. The table includes 95,000 to 150,000 distinct CDR3 sequences, under 15% detected once. The sequenced sample was whole blood. The source is an adult who was a healthcare worker with PCR-confirmed SARS-CoV-2 infection or an uninfected control (not recorded which).

The V gene is TRBV5-1, the J gene TRBJ2-7, with TRBD1 matching 7 bases. With V trimmed by 2 bases and J by 3 bases, 2 bases remained unmatched. Germline lookup yields CDR1 SGHRS and CDR2 YFSETQ. The length of the CDR3 is 13 residues. CDR3: CASSFRDSYEQYF. The CDR3 DNA reads TGCGCCAGCAGCTTCCGGGACAGCTACGAGCAGTACTTC.

This sequence joins TRBV11-2 and TRBJ2-1; D gene uncertain. Germline V lookup: CDR1 SGHAT, CDR2 FQNNGV. Trimming removed 1 base at V and 8 bases at J, with 9 bases between. The CDR3 covers 13 residues. The CDR3 DNA sequence: TGTGCCAGCAGCTTAGTGCCCAGGTATGAGCAGTTCTTC. It yields the protein CASSLVPRYEQFF. The full variable domain, in which reference TRBV11-2 and TRBJ2-1 provide the parts outside the CDR3, is EAGVAQSPRYKIIEKRQSVAFWCNPISGHATLYWYQQILGQGPKLLIQFQNNGVVDDSQLPKDRFSAERLKGVDSTLKIQPAKLEDSAVYLCASSLVPRYEQFFGPGTRLTVL.

The chain uses TRBV29-1 and TRBJ1-2; D ambiguous. In germline, CDR1 is SQVTM, CDR2 ANQGSEA. This CDR3 is built from 11 residues. V lost 4 bases, J lost 4 bases, and 7 bases lay in between. This CDR3 reads CSVVGVYGYTF. CDR3 nucleotides: TGCAGCGTTGTTGGTGTCTATGGCTACACCTTC.

This clonotype has ten or more counts. The V and J genes are TRBV7-9 and TRBJ1-1, with 9 nucleotides matching TRBD1. The V segment lost 2 bases and the J segment 1 base; nucleotides outside the gene matches: 8. Germline CDR1 is SEHNR and CDR2 is FQNEAQ (reference sequence). The CDR3 spans 17 residues. The CDR3 DNA follows: TGTGCCAGCAGCTTAACGGACAGGGGTCTGACGAACACTGAAGCTTTCTTT. Amino acid sequence: CASSLTDRGLTNTEAFF.

The gene calls are TRBV6-2 or TRBV6-3 and TRBJ1-1; D not certain. V was trimmed by 7 bases and J by 11 bases, leaving 20 bases between them. The CDR3 contains 13 residues. The germline CDR1 and CDR2 sequences are MNHEY and SVGEGT. The CDR3 sequence is CASTGGNGRLAFF. The CDR3 DNA reads TGTGCCAGCACCGGAGGGAATGGCAGATTGGCTTTCTTT.

J is TRBJ2-5 and V is TRBV7-7, with 7 bases fitting TRBD2. This CDR3 is 14 amino acids long. Germline V gene data show CDR1 as SSHAT and CDR2 as FNYEAQ (reference sequence). V trimming: 5 bases; J trimming: 2 bases; junction bases outside the gene matches: 5. In DNA form, the CDR3 reads TGTGCCAGCAGCCCCGGGGGGAGACAAGAGACCCAGTACTTC. It codes for CASSPGGRQETQYF. Full variable domain (missing parts from reference TRBV7-7 and TRBJ2-5): GAGVSQSPRYKVTKRGQDVTLRCDPISSHATLYWYQQALGQGPEFLTYFNYEAQPDKSGLPSDRFSAERPEGSISTLTIQRTEQRDSAMYRCASSPGGRQETQYFGPGTRLLVL.

This clonotype was recorded many times. The chain carries TRBV9 and TRBJ1-2; TRBD1 might be the D (5 bases). Per the germline V gene, CDR1 is SGDLS and CDR2 is YYNGEE. The CDR3 contains 13 residues. The germline V and J ends were trimmed by 4 bases and 2 bases, with 9 bases remaining between them. CDR3 loop: CASSSDSNYGYTF. CDR3 bases: TGTGCCAGCAGCTCCGACAGCAACTATGGCTACACCTTC.

This sequence joins TRBV3-1 and TRBJ2-7; maybe TRBD2 (5 bases). V dropped 2 bases and J dropped 6 bases, with 11 bases sitting between them. CDR3 size: 13 residues. Germline CDR1 is LGHDT and CDR2 is YNNKEL (reference sequence). The DNA for the CDR3 is TGTGCCAGCAGCCAATCCCTTGAGGGCGAGCAGTACTTC. Protein product: CASSQSLEGEQYF.

This clonotype has just a few counts. V usage is TRBV3-1 and J usage is TRBJ1-1; D is possibly TRBD1 (6 bases). CDR1 and CDR2 from the germline V gene are LGHDT and YNNKEL (reference sequence). The CDR3 contains 13 residues. Trimming took off 3 bases at V and 4 bases at J, with 9 bases between the two ends. In DNA, the CDR3 is TGTGCCAGCAGCCACAGGGGAGGCACTGAAGCTTTCTTT. The encoded protein is CASSHRGGTEAFF.

There are a few counts of this clonotype. The chain carries TRBV11-2 and TRBJ2-7; 8 bases fit TRBD2. Trimming took 2 bases from V and 2 from J; bases not matched to a gene: 5. The CDR3 is made up of 15 amino acids. Germline V lookup: CDR1 SGHAT, CDR2 FQNNGV. The CDR3 sequence is CASSLSSGGTYEQYF. CDR3 sequence (DNA): TGTGCCAGCAGCTTAAGCAGCGGGGGTACCTACGAGCAGTACTTC.

The V call is TRBV20-1, the J call TRBJ2-3; TRBD2 aligns across 11 bases. V lost 0 bases, J lost 2 bases, and 4 bases stayed unmatched. The CDR3 runs 16 residues. Germline CDR1 is DFQATT and CDR2 is SNEGSKA (reference sequence). The CDR3 loop reads CSARDLLAGATDTQYF. The DNA for the CDR3 is TGCAGTGCTAGAGATCTACTAGCGGGGGCCACAGATACGCAGTATTTT.

The sample holds many counts of this clonotype. The chain is built from TRBV19 and TRBJ1-5; D possibly corresponds to TRBD1 (5 bases). Germline V gene lookup returns CDR1 LNHDA and CDR2 SQIVND (reference sequence). The CDR3 is 14 amino acids. V was pared by 5 bases and J by 9 bases, with 17 bases between. The DNA of the CDR3 is TGTGCCAGTAGTCTAGGGACCGCGGTGGTGCCCCAGCATTTT. It encodes CASSLGTAVVPQHF.

The sample holds many counts of this clonotype. The chain is built from TRBV7-9 and TRBJ2-7; D possibly uses TRBD1 or TRBD2 (5 bases each). CDR3 length equals 15 residues. Germline V gene data show CDR1 as SEHNR and CDR2 as FQNEAQ (reference sequence). V dropped 5 bases and J dropped 7 bases, with 21 bases sitting between them. CDR3 nucleotide sequence: TGTGCCAGCAGCCACAAGGGACCGCCAGGAGGTGAGCAGTACTTC. Translated, it gives CASSHKGPPGGEQYF.